The rows below give T cell receptor beta chains drawn from one sample of a study of regulatory T cells in long-lasting Graves disease. TCRdb independently ran MiXCR on the multiplex PCR reads; one entry per CDR3 protein. The sample shows approximately 350,000 distinct CDR3 sequences, around 17% of them seen only once. These same data were also listed under a study on T cells in Graves' hyperthyroidism and ophthalmopathy.

Specimen: peripheral blood mononuclear cells (PBMCs), collected at new diagnosis, from a patient treated with antithyroid drugs. All receptors derive from a middle-aged man with Graves disease. Both conserved end residues are part of each CDR3. Fields, in order: D gene, J gene, V gene, clone size, CDR3 DNA, CDR3 protein. D genes are given only for firm matches. The size field is filled for only some rows; it gives once, few, many or a size class.

>NA|TRBJ1-3|TRBV3-1|NA
TGTGCCAGCAGCCAAGATCATCGCTCTGGAAACACCATATATTTT
CASSQDHRSGNTIYF
>NA|TRBJ2-7|TRBV10-1|many
TGCGCCAGCAGAGGTGGGTACAGGTACCCTGACGAGCAGTACTTC
CASRGGYRYPDEQYF
>NA|TRBJ2-3|TRBV24-1|NA
TGTGCCACCAGTGGAGTAGGGAACATGGATACGCAGTATTTT
CATSGVGNMDTQYF
>TRBD1|TRBJ2-5|TRBV20-1|many
TGCAGTGCCTCAGGGGGCAGGGGTGAGACCCAGTACTTC
CSASGGRGETQYF
>NA|TRBJ1-3|TRBV6-5|NA
TGTGCCAGCAGTTATCAGGGGAACGGAAACACCATATATTTT
CASSYQGNGNTIYF
>TRBD1|TRBJ2-2|TRBV19|NA
TGTGCCAGTAACCCGACAGGGATCACCGGGGAGCTGTTTTTT
CASNPTGITGELFF
>NA|TRBJ2-5|TRBV30|many
TGTGCCTGGAGGCCTCCGGGAACGTTACAAGAGACCCAGTACTTC
CAWRPPGTLQETQYF
>TRBD1|TRBJ2-5|TRBV6-1|few
TGTGCCAGCAGTGGGGACAGGGTGGTAACCCAGTACTTC
CASSGDRVVTQYF
>TRBD1|TRBJ1-2|TRBV7-8|NA
TGTGCCAGCAGCCTATATGGGGGACAGGGTGGTGGCTACACCTTC
CASSLYGGQGGGYTF
>NA|TRBJ1-1|TRBV5-1|many
TGCGCCAGCAGTATTCCCGAGGGGGTAGAGGACACTGAAGCTTTCTTT
CASSIPEGVEDTEAFF
>TRBD1|TRBJ1-2|TRBV7-9|many
TGTGCCAGCAGTCCCGGGACAGGGGCTGGCTACACCTTC
CASSPGTGAGYTF
>NA|TRBJ2-5|TRBV5-1|few
TGCGCCAGCAGCTTGGAGTTCCAGGGGCAAGAGACCCAGTACTTC
CASSLEFQGQETQYF
>TRBD2|TRBJ2-2|TRBV12-3/TRBV12-4|few
TGTGCCAGCAGCCTGGGACTAGCGGGGCCCGGGGAGCTGTTTTTT
CASSLGLAGPGELFF
>TRBD1|TRBJ2-7|TRBV27|NA
TGTGCCAGCAGCATGAGACAGGGTGCGAACGAGCAGTACTTC
CASSMRQGANEQYF
>NA|TRBJ2-3|TRBV4-2|few
TGTGCCAGCAGTGGAAAGGCGGGATCCACAGATACGCAGTATTTT
CASSGKAGSTDTQYF
>NA|TRBJ2-3|TRBV20-1|NA
TGCAGTGCCATAAGGCCAGCGGCCACAGATACGCAGTATTTT
CSAIRPAATDTQYF
>TRBD1|TRBJ1-1|TRBV5-6|NA
TGTGCCAGCAGCAGGAACGGACAGGGAACCGCTGAAGCTTTCTTT
CASSRNGQGTAEAFF
>TRBD1|TRBJ2-7|TRBV7-9|many
TGTGCCAGCAGCTTGGGACAGAACGAGCAGTACTTC
CASSLGQNEQYF
>TRBD1|TRBJ2-7|TRBV28|many
TGTGCCAGCAGTTTCCCTACCGGGGACAGGACACAGGAGCCCTACGAGCAGTACTTC
CASSFPTGDRTQEPYEQYF
>TRBD1|TRBJ2-1|TRBV12-5|few
TGTGCTAGTGGTGACGGGACAGGGGTCAATGAGCAGTTCTTC
CASGDGTGVNEQFF
>NA|TRBJ1-2|TRBV6-1|NA
TGTGCCAGCAGTCGCGGGTACGACTATGGCTACACCTTC
CASSRGYDYGYTF
>NA|TRBJ2-1|TRBV24-1|NA
TGTGCCACCAGTGATTCGTTGCAGTCGGGGTACAATGAGCAGTTCTTC
CATSDSLQSGYNEQFF
>NA|TRBJ2-7|TRBV28|NA
TGTGCCAGCAATACAGGGACGAGGCGCGAGCAGTACTTC
CASNTGTRREQYF
>TRBD2|TRBJ2-3|TRBV28|NA
TGTGCCAGCAGTTGGACTAGCGGGGGGGCTTATACGCAGTATTTT
CASSWTSGGAYTQYF
>TRBD1|TRBJ2-6|TRBV5-1|many
TGCGCCAGCAGCTGGGACAGAGTCCGCTCTGGGGCCAACGTCCTGACTTTC
CASSWDRVRSGANVLTF
>NA|TRBJ2-5|TRBV3-1|many
TGTGCCAGCAGCCAGGGCCGAGAGGGTCAAGAGACCCAGTACTTC
CASSQGREGQETQYF
>NA|TRBJ1-3|TRBV5-1|NA
TGCGCCAGCAGCTTGTTGGGGCTCATCTCTGGAAACACCATATATTTT
CASSLLGLISGNTIYF
>NA|TRBJ1-6|TRBV5-1|NA
TGCGCCAGCAGCTTAATGGATTCACCCCTCCACTTT
CASSLMDSPLHF
>NA|TRBJ2-4|TRBV7-2|NA
TGTGCCAGCAGCTTAGCCTTCCGCGTAGTGGTTGCCAAAAACATTCAGTACTTC
CASSLAFRVVVAKNIQYF
>NA|TRBJ2-5|TRBV30|many
TGTGCCTGGAGTCCCGGGGTCGAGACCCAGTACTTC
CAWSPGVETQYF
>NA|TRBJ2-3|TRBV2|many
TGTGCCAGCAGTGAAGCGGACGATACGCAGTATTTT
CASSEADDTQYF
>NA|TRBJ2-2|TRBV18|few
TGTGCCAGCTCACCAGTAGGGGTTGTCACCGGGGAGCTGTTTTTT
CASSPVGVVTGELFF
>NA|TRBJ1-6|TRBV25-1|NA
TGTGCCAGCACCCCCGCGGGGGCCCGGGCGGCCCTCCACTTT
CASTPAGARAALHF
>NA|TRBJ2-5|TRBV11-3|many
TGTGCCAGCAGCGGTAGCGAGACCCAGTACTTC
CASSGSETQYF
>TRBD1|TRBJ1-1|TRBV2|NA
TGTGCCAGCAGGGGCAGGGGGCCTGAAGCTTTCTTT
CASRGRGPEAFF
>TRBD2|TRBJ2-3|TRBV3-1|many
TGTGCCAGCAGCCGACTAGCGGGTGCTGATACAGATACGCAGTATTTT
CASSRLAGADTDTQYF
>NA|TRBJ1-5|TRBV11-2|few
TGTGCCAGCAGCTTCGGCCAGTCCGATAGCAATCAGCCCCAGCATTTT
CASSFGQSDSNQPQHF
>TRBD2|TRBJ2-7|TRBV6-2/TRBV6-3|many
TGTGCCAGCAGTTACACGGGGGGCTACGAGCAGTACTTC
CASSYTGGYEQYF
>NA|TRBJ1-3|TRBV30|few
TGTGCCTGGAGTGCACAGAGTTTAGGAAACACCATATATTTT
CAWSAQSLGNTIYF
>NA|TRBJ1-1|TRBV5-1|many
TGCGCCAGCAGCTTGGAAGGGTTCGCTGAAGCTTTCTTT
CASSLEGFAEAFF
>NA|TRBJ2-5|TRBV11-2|many
TGTGCCAGCAGCCCGGGACATCTACAAGAGACCCAGTACTTC
CASSPGHLQETQYF
>NA|TRBJ1-1|TRBV6-5|many
TGTGCCAGCAGTTACTCGAGTAAGGGGAGGGGAGCTTTCTTT
CASSYSSKGRGAFF
>NA|TRBJ2-2|TRBV27|NA
TGTGCCAGCAGTTTATTAGCTTCCGGGGAGCTGTTTTTT
CASSLLASGELFF
>NA|TRBJ2-7|TRBV6-1|NA
TGTGCCAGCAGCCCTCAGGTGACAGACTACGAGCAGTACTTC
CASSPQVTDYEQYF
>TRBD1|TRBJ1-5|TRBV5-6|NA
TGTGCCAGCAGCTTTGAGGGGGCAGGGGGGAGTCAGCCCCAGCATTTT
CASSFEGAGGSQPQHF
>NA|TRBJ2-4|TRBV2|many
TGTGCCAGCAGTGTCCCACAGGCGGCACTAGCCAAAAACATTCAGTACTTC
CASSVPQAALAKNIQYF
>NA|TRBJ2-2|TRBV6-1|few
TGTGCCAGCAGTGAAGGGGAGGGGGCCACCGGGGAGCTGTTTTTT
CASSEGEGATGELFF
>NA|TRBJ2-5|TRBV28|many
TGTGCCAGCAGTTTTAATCGGCTCTTGGCTTTGGGCGATGATGAGACCCAGTACTTC
CASSFNRLLALGDDETQYF
>NA|TRBJ1-2|TRBV5-1|many
TGTGCCAGCAGACCAACAGGAGACTATGGCTACACCTTC
CASRPTGDYGYTF
>NA|TRBJ2-1|TRBV9|few
TGTGCCAGCAGCGTAGTTGGTCTCAACAATGAGCAGTTCTTC
CASSVVGLNNEQFF
>NA|TRBJ1-4|TRBV28|many
TGTGCCAGCACCCGTCCCGGTGCTAATGAAAAACTGTTTTTT
CASTRPGANEKLFF
>TRBD1|TRBJ1-2|TRBV2|many
TGTGCCAGCACCCAGGACAGGTTCTACTATGGCTACACCTTC
CASTQDRFYYGYTF
>TRBD1|TRBJ2-7|TRBV5-1|many
TGCGCCAGCAGCTTGGGAGTGCAGGGGGCAAGCGAGCAGTACTTC
CASSLGVQGASEQYF
>NA|TRBJ2-7|TRBV18|many
TGTGCCAGCTCTCCCTCTCAGACCAACCCATCCGAGCAGTACTTC
CASSPSQTNPSEQYF
>TRBD2|TRBJ2-4|TRBV12-3/TRBV12-4|NA
TGTGCCAGCAGGCTAGCGGGGGGGAAAAACATTCAGTACTTC
CASRLAGGKNIQYF
>TRBD1|TRBJ2-1|TRBV2|many
TGTGCCAGCGTCTTGCAGACAGGGGTCGATGAGCAGTTCTTC
CASVLQTGVDEQFF
>NA|TRBJ2-7|TRBV5-8|few
TGTGCCAGCAGCTCACCCTGGGGCGAGCAGTACTTC
CASSSPWGEQYF
>TRBD1|TRBJ2-7|TRBV27|many
TGTGCCAGCAGCTTCAGGACAGGGCCCTACGAGCAGTACTTC
CASSFRTGPYEQYF
>NA|TRBJ2-3|TRBV3-1|many
TGTGCCAGCAGCTCCGATGACAATCTGGGCACAGATACGCAGTATTTT
CASSSDDNLGTDTQYF